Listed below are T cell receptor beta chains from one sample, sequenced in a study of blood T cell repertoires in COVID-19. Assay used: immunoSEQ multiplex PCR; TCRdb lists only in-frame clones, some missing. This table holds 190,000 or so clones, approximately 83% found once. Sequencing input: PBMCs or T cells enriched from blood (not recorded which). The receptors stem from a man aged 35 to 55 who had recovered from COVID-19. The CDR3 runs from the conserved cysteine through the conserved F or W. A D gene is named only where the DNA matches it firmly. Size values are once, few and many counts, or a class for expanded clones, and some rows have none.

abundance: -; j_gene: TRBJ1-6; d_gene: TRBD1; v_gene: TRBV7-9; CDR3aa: CASSLEGAPLHF; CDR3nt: TGTGCCAGCAGCTTAGAGGGGGCGCCCCTCCACTTT
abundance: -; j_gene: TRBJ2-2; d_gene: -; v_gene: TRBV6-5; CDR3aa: CASSRQWNTGELFF; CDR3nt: TGTGCCAGCAGCAGGCAGTGGAACACCGGGGAGCTGTTTTTT
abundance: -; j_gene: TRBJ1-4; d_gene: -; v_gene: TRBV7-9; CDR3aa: CASSNTGIRKEKLFF; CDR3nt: TGTGCCAGCAGCAACACAGGGATACGAAAGGAAAAACTGTTTTTT
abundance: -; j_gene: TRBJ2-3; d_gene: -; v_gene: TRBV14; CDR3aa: CASSLTYTDTQYF; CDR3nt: TGTGCCAGCAGCCTGACATACACAGATACGCAGTATTTT
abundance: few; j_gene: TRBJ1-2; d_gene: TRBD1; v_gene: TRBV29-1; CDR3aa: CSVNPTGGVANYGYTF; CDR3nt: TGCAGCGTTAATCCGACAGGGGGCGTCGCTAACTATGGCTACACCTTC
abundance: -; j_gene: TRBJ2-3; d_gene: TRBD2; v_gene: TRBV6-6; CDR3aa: CASSPGTSGLSTDTQYF; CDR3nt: TGTGCCAGCAGTCCCGGGACTAGCGGGTTGAGCACAGATACGCAGTATTTT
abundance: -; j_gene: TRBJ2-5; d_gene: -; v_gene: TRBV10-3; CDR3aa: CAISEDRSSNPQYF; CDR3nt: TGTGCCATCAGTGAGGACAGGTCGTCCAACCCCCAGTACTTC
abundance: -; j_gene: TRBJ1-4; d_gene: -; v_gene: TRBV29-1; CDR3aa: CSGKRTVNEKLFF; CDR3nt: TGCAGCGGTAAACGGACAGTTAATGAAAAACTGTTTTTT
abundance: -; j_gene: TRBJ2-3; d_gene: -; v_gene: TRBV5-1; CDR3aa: CASTSRGAPTDTQYF; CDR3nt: TGCGCCAGCACATCGCGAGGAGCCCCCACAGATACGCAGTATTTT
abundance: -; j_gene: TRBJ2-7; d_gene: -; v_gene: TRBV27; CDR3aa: CASNFRVEQYF; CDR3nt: TGTGCCAGCAATTTCAGGGTCGAGCAGTACTTC
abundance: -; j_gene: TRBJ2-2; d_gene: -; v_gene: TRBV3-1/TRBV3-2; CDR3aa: CASSQDLGAGELFF; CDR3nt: TGTGCCAGCAGCCAAGATTTAGGGGCGGGGGAGCTGTTTTTT
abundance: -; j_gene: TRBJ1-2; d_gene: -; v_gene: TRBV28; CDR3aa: CASTVANYGYTF; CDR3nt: TGTGCCAGCACGGTCGCTAACTATGGCTACACCTTC
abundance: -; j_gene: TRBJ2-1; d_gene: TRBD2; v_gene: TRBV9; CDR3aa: CASSAREARSYNEQFF; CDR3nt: TGTGCCAGCAGCGCTCGGGAGGCTCGCTCCTACAATGAGCAGTTCTTC
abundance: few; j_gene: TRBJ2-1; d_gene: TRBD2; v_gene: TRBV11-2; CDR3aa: CASSLKSGANNEQFF; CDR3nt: TGTGCCAGCAGCCTCAAGAGCGGGGCAAACAATGAGCAGTTCTTC
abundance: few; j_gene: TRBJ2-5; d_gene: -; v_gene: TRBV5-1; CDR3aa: CASSPGGSGPQETQYF; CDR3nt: TGCGCCAGCAGCCCTGGGGGGAGCGGGCCCCAAGAGACCCAGTACTTC
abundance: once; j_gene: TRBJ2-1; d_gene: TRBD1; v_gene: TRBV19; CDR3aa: CASGTGTGGHNEQFF; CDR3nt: TGTGCCAGTGGGACCGGGACAGGGGGTCACAATGAGCAGTTCTTC
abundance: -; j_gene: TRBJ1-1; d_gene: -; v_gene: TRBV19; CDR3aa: CASSRQVDVIEAFF; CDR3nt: TGTGCCAGTAGCCGACAGGTCGACGTCATTGAAGCTTTCTTT
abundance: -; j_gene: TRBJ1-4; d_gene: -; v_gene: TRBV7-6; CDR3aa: CASSFTRKEKLFF; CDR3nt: TGTGCCAGCAGCTTCACGCGAAAAGAAAAACTGTTTTTT
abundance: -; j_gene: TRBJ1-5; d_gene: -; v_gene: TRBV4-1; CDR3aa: CASSQDLAGYSNQPQHF; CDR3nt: TGCGCCAGCAGCCAAGATCTGGCAGGCTATAGCAATCAGCCCCAGCATTTT
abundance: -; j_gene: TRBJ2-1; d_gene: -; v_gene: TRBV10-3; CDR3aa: CAISQDSNEQFF; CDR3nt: TGTGCCATCAGTCAAGACTCGAATGAGCAGTTCTTC
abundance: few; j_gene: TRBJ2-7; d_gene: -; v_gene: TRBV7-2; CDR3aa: CASSPGGAGDYEQYF; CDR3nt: TGTGCCAGCTCCCCTGGGGGGGCAGGCGACTACGAGCAGTACTTC
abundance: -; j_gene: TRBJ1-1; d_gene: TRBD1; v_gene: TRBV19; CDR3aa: CASSRGTELEAFF; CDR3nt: TGTGCCAGTAGCAGAGGGACAGAACTTGAAGCTTTCTTT
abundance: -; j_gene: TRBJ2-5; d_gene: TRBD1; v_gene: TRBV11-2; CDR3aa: CASSPGTVQETQYF; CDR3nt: TGTGCCAGCAGCCCAGGGACAGTCCAAGAGACCCAGTACTTC
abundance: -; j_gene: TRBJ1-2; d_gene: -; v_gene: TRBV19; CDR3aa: CASTPGGFYGYTF; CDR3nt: TGTGCCAGTACCCCGGGGGGCTTCTATGGCTACACCTTC
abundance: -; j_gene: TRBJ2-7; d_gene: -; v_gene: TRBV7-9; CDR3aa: CASSLGIERNGGEQYF; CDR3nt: TGTGCCAGCAGCTTAGGGATAGAGAGGAACGGGGGCGAGCAGTACTTC
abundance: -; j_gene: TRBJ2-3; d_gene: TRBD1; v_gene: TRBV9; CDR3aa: CASGTGTGTDTQYF; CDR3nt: TGTGCCAGCGGCACCGGGACAGGCACAGATACGCAGTATTTT
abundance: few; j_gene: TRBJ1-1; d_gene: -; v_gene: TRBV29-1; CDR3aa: CSAYSGTRNTEAFF; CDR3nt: TGCAGCGCGTACTCCGGGACAAGGAACACTGAAGCTTTCTTT
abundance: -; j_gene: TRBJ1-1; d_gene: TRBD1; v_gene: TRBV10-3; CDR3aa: CAISDFPGQGGTEAFF; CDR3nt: TGTGCCATCAGTGATTTTCCGGGACAGGGGGGCACTGAAGCTTTCTTT
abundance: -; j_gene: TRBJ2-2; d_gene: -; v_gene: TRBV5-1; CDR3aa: CASGAGMQGPGELFF; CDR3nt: TGCGCCAGCGGGGCTGGGATGCAGGGCCCCGGGGAGCTGTTTTTT
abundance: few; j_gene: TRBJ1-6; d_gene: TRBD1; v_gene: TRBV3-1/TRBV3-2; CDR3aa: CASSQGDRDIAPLHF; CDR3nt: TGTGCCAGCAGCCAAGGGGACAGGGACATCGCACCCCTCCACTTT
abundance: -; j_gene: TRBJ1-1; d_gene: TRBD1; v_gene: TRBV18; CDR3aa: CASSNLDRDTEAFF; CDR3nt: TGTGCCAGCTCCAATCTGGACAGGGACACTGAAGCTTTCTTT
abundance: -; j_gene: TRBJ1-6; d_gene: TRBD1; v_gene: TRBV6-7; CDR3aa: CASSRDTGDYNSPLHF; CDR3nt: TGTGCCAGCAGTAGGGATACAGGGGACTATAATTCACCCCTCCACTTT
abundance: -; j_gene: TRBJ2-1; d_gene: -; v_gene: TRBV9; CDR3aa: CASSVGGPLGSSYNEQFF; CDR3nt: TGTGCCAGCAGCGTAGGGGGGCCGTTAGGAAGCTCCTACAATGAGCAGTTCTTC
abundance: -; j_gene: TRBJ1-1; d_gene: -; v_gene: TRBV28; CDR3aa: CASSPSGTPNTEAFF; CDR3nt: TGTGCCAGCAGTCCATCCGGGACACCGAACACTGAAGCTTTCTTT
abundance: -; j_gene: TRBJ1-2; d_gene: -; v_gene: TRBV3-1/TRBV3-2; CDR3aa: CASSQEGTVQGYTF; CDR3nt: TGTGCCAGCAGCCAAGAAGGAACAGTACAAGGCTACACCTTC